This T cell receptor beta chain was documented in a study of blood T cell repertoires in COVID-19. Trimming took 5 bases from V and 7 from J, leaving 18 bases between them. The length of the CDR3 is 15 residues. Germline CDR1 MNHEY, CDR2 SVGAGI. TCRdb's table, derived via immunoSEQ multiplex PCR, lists solely in-frame clones and lacks some. Among roughly 160,000 clones listed, more than 75% were seen once. This rearrangement joins TRBV6-5 to TRBJ2-1; possibly TRBD2 for D (6 bases). Material for sequencing was peripheral blood. The sequence came from a man aged 18-30 years with acute or convalescent COVID-19. The CDR3 bases are TGTGCCAGCAGTCAAACTAGCCCGGGGCTGAATGAGCAGTTCTTC. Protein: CASSQTSPGLNEQFF.